The sequence of this T cell receptor (beta chain) was determined in a study of regulatory T cells in long-lasting Graves disease. The time point denotes: newly diagnosed GD, antithyroid drugs for less than 3 months. The authors made the TCR library using RNA they extracted from PBMCs. Building of the TCR beta libraries involved iRepertoire HTBI primers and Arm-PCR of CDR3 regions. One entry per CDR3 protein results from TCRdb running MiXCR on the multiplex PCR reads. The profile shows a few hundred thousand distinct CDR3 sequences, 13% to 15% of them singletons. The ends were cut back, 5 bases at V and 6 bases at J, with 26 bases in the middle. The CDR3 loop spans 18 amino acids. In germline, CDR1 is MNHEY, CDR2 SVGEGT. These records were also assigned to another study, of T cells in Graves' hyperthyroidism and ophthalmopathy. That paper states: Stable Graves' hyperthyroidism denoted no ophthalmopathy progression over 18 months.

V gene TRBV6-2 or TRBV6-3 combines with J gene TRBJ2-1; perhaps TRBD2 as D (6 bases). This TCR was recovered from a woman aged 45-65 years with Graves disease. The sequencing here drew on peripheral blood mononuclear cells (PBMCs), taken at new diagnosis, from a patient treated with antithyroid drugs. CDR3 amino acids: CASSRLGRDGGPRNEQFF. The CDR3 nucleotides are TGTGCCAGCAGTCGACTAGGCAGGGACGGAGGGCCTCGCAATGAGCAGTTCTTC.